The 10 T cell receptor beta chains below were found in one sample sequenced in a study of control samples from healthy donors and cancer patients. Here immunoSEQ multiplex PCR was the method, and the copy in TCRdb shows in-frame clones only, minus some. The data show around 110,000 clones, roughly 92% seen once. Material: blood. These receptors were obtained from a man aged 25 to 40 in good health.

J is TRBJ2-1 and V is TRBV20-1, with D tentatively TRBD1 or TRBD2 (5 bases each). The CDR3 is made up of 14 amino acids. V was pared by 4 bases and J by 0 bases, with 10 bases between. Germline V gene lookup returns CDR1 DFQATT and CDR2 SNEGSKA (reference sequence). DNA for the CDR3: TGCAGTGCTAATGAGGGGAGCTCCTACAATGAGCAGTTCTTC. This sequence encodes CSANEGSSYNEQFF.

CDR3 sequence: CASSPISLDEQYF. The CDR3 DNA reads as TGTGCCAGCAGCCCGATCTCGTTGGACGAGCAGTACTTC. V gene TRBV3-1 (or the pseudogene TRBV3-2) combines with J gene TRBJ2-7, with D hard to call. Germline V gene sequence: CDR1 LGHDT, CDR2 YNNKEL (reference sequence). Trimming took 4 bases from V and 5 from J, leaving 12 bases between them. The CDR3 is 13 residues long.

The chain joins TRBV19 to TRBJ1-5; 9 bases line up with TRBD1. This CDR3 is 16 amino acids long. V shed 6 bases and J 7 bases; nucleotides not matched to a gene: 13. CDR1 is LNHDA and CDR2 is SQIVND in the germline V gene (reference sequence). CDR3 sequence reads: CASRSSQGAAGQPQHF. Here the CDR3 DNA reads TGTGCCAGTAGATCGTCACAGGGGGCGGCAGGGCAGCCCCAGCATTTT. Full variable domain (outside the CDR3, taken from reference TRBV19 and TRBJ1-5): DGGITQSPKYLFRKEGQNVTLSCEQNLNHDAMYWYRQDPGQGLRLIYYSQIVNDFQKGDIAEGYSVSREKKESFPLTVTSAQKNPTAFYLCASRSSQGAAGQPQHFGDGTRLSIL.

The rearrangement joins TRBV5-6 to TRBJ2-5, with D possibly matching TRBD1 (6 bases). V dropped 0 bases and J dropped 5 bases, with 14 bases sitting between them. The CDR3 runs to 15 residues. Germline assignment: CDR1 SGHDT and CDR2 YYEEEE. The CDR3 DNA reads as TGTGCCAGCAGCTTGGACGACAGGACAATTGAGACCCAGTACTTC. Protein product: CASSLDDRTIETQYF.

This clone occurred a few times. This chain connects TRBV2 to TRBJ1-1, with D hard to call. The germline V and J ends were trimmed by 2 bases and 0 bases, with 4 bases remaining between them. Germline CDR1 and CDR2: SNHLY and FYNNEI. CDR3 length: 13 residues. CDR3 residues: CASSEPMNTEAFF. In DNA, the CDR3 is TGTGCCAGCAGTGAACCGATGAACACTGAAGCTTTCTTT.

The gene calls are TRBV18 and TRBJ1-1, with D perhaps matching TRBD1 (5 bases). The CDR3 sequence is 19 residues long. Deletions cut 2 bases from V and 0 bases from J, with 22 bases between. Germline lookup yields CDR1 KGHSH and CDR2 LQKENI. The CDR3 DNA reads TGTGCCAGCTCACCAACTCCCCTCGGGGGGGTTTTGGTGAACACTGAAGCTTTCTTT. Translating it yields CASSPTPLGGVLVNTEAFF.

This chain joins TRBV6-5 and TRBJ1-2; D is undetermined. The CDR3 is 13 amino acids. The germline V gene encodes CDR1 MNHEY and CDR2 SVGAGI. V was clipped by 2 bases and J by 3 bases, with 7 bases between them. This CDR3 is CASSYGPDYGYTF. Here the CDR3 DNA reads TGTGCCAGCAGTTACGGGCCAGACTATGGCTACACCTTC.

The gene calls are TRBV5-1 and TRBJ2-2; 7 bases match TRBD1. Germline V CDR1 and CDR2: SGHRS, YFSETQ. Trimming at V came to 3 bases and at J to 3 bases, leaving 8 bases not matched to a gene. CDR3 length equals 16 residues. For the CDR3, the DNA is TGCGCCAGCAGCTGGGACAGAGCCGGCTACACCGGGGAGCTGTTTTTT. Residues: CASSWDRAGYTGELFF.

The table lists this clone with a few counts. V is TRBV5-1 and J is TRBJ1-1, with 7 bases matching TRBD1. Trimming took 1 base from V and 3 from J; bases not matched to a gene: 3. The CDR3 has 14 amino acids. Germline-derived CDR1 and CDR2 are SGHRS and YFSETQ. The chain's CDR3 is CASSLFTGDTEAFF. The CDR3 DNA follows: TGCGCCAGCAGCTTGTTCACAGGGGACACTGAAGCTTTCTTT.

The rearrangement links TRBV27 to TRBJ2-5; 10 bases fit TRBD1. Germline-derived CDR1 and CDR2 are MNHEY and SMNVEV (reference sequence). The junction had 11 bases not matched to a gene; V was cut back by 6 bases and J by 10 bases. The CDR3 loop spans 14 amino acids. The chain's CDR3 is CASRTGTGATVQYF. CDR3 coding DNA: TGTGCCAGCAGAACCGGGACAGGGGCAACCGTCCAGTACTTC.